Following are 2 T cell receptor beta chains from one sample sequenced in a study of early T cells in non-severe SARS-CoV-2 infection listed by TCRdb under 2021. Library preparation used 5' RACE. The sequencer listed for this sample is NextSeq 500. TCRdb reran the public reads through fastp at Q25 and MiXCR, keeping productive beta chains. Rows matching on CDR3 protein sequence are summarized as one entry with the most common DNA and genes. The sample includes 80,000 or so distinct CDR3 sequences, with approximately 6% observed a single time. About 7.5% of the sample belongs to the ten largest clones. Sequences were obtained from whole blood. The origin of the receptors is an adult who was a healthcare worker with PCR-confirmed SARS-CoV-2 infection or an uninfected control (not recorded which).

A remark on this clonotype: A much larger clone differs from this one at a single base, so this may be a read error. The chain recombines TRBV10-3 with TRBJ1-1; D unclear. The CDR3 length is 11 residues. The germline CDR1 and CDR2 sequences are ENHRY and SYGVKD. CDR3 DNA sequence: TGTGTCATCAAAGGAGGCACTGAAGCTTTCTTT. Its protein product is CVIKGGTEAFF.

There are a few counts of this clonotype. V is TRBV2 and J is TRBJ2-7; TRBD1 matches at 7 bases. The CDR3 length is 17 residues. V was pared by 5 bases and J by 0 bases, with 13 bases of the junction left unmatched. Looked up from germline, CDR1 is SNHLY and CDR2 is FYNNEI. The CDR3 DNA is TGTGCCAGCAGTATAAAAGGGGCCAGGGGGAGCTCCTACGAGCAGTACTTC. Translating it yields CASSIKGARGSSYEQYF.